These 15 T cell receptor beta chains were sequenced from one sample in a study of siplizumab effects on memory and regulatory T cells. The table came from immunoSEQ multiplex PCR; TCRdb's copy has only in-frame clones and leaves some out. Among 75,000 to 100,000 clones listed, about 93% were seen once. The sequencing input was non-Treg CD4+ T cells sorted from blood. All receptors come from a human donor in good health.

This sequence joins TRBV6-1 and TRBJ1-2; D uncertain. The CDR3 has 14 amino acids. Between the trimmed V and J ends, which lost 2 bases and 8 bases, there was a span of 15 bases. CDR1 and CDR2 from the germline V gene are MNHNS and SASEGT. CDR3: CASSEYRHNGGYTF. The CDR3, as DNA: TGTGCCAGCAGTGAATATAGGCACAATGGCGGCTACACCTTC.

The rearrangement uses TRBV15 and TRBJ1-1; D unresolved. This CDR3 has 13 amino acids. Per the germline V gene, CDR1 is LNHNV and CDR2 is YYDKDF (reference sequence). The V end lost 4 bases, the J end lost 5 bases, and 11 bases lay between the germline ends. Here the CDR3 reads CATSKGMVTEAFF. CDR3 in DNA: TGTGCCACCAGCAAGGGAATGGTGACTGAAGCTTTCTTT.

This rearrangement joins TRBV19 to TRBJ1-1; no clear D. Germline V gene lookup returns CDR1 LNHDA and CDR2 SQIVND (reference sequence). V was trimmed by 5 bases and J by 5 bases, leaving 15 bases between them. This CDR3 is 14 amino acids long. CDR3 DNA sequence: TGTGCCAGTAGTCCCCGTGGTCGGGGTACTGAAGCTTTCTTT. This gives the protein CASSPRGRGTEAFF.

The chain links TRBV28 to TRBJ2-1; 10 nucleotides align to TRBD2. The CDR3 contains 13 residues. The trim removed 6 bases at V and 8 bases at J, leaving 4 bases unmatched. Germline loops: CDR1 MDHEN, CDR2 SYDVKM. Here the CDR3 DNA reads TGTGCCAGCAGGGCTAGCGGGAGCCATGAGCAGTTCTTC. Protein product: CASRASGSHEQFF.

The chain employs TRBV28 and TRBJ2-5; 9 bases map to TRBD1. With the DNA end fitting TRBJ2-7 better, the J assignment may be wrong. The CDR3 length is 15 residues. Germline V gene sequence: CDR1 MDHEN, CDR2 SYDVKM. The CDR3 is CASRAGGQGSYEQYF. Here the CDR3 DNA reads TGTGCCAGCAGGGCCGGGGGACAGGGCTCCTACGAGCAGTACTTC.

Concerning this clone itself: In the same sample, other DNA sequences code for this CDR3. This chain links TRBV5-8 with TRBJ2-2, with TRBD2 as a possible D gene (5 bases). This CDR3 has 16 residues. In germline, CDR1 is SGHTS, CDR2 YDEGEE. Trimming shortened V by 0 bases and J by 4 bases, and 13 bases separated the two germline ends. The CDR3 loop reads CASSLVPGAGTGELFF. The CDR3 bases are TGTGCCAGCAGCTTGGTGCCCGGTGCGGGCACCGGGGAGCTGTTTTTT.

J is TRBJ1-2 and V is TRBV19; D remains ambiguous. Germline V gene data show CDR1 as LNHDA and CDR2 as SQIVND (reference sequence). V lost 3 bases to trimming and J lost 5 bases, with 13 bases between them. The CDR3 is 14 residues long. The CDR3 region is CASSMGSAVYGYTF. DNA of the CDR3: TGTGCCAGTAGTATGGGGAGCGCGGTTTATGGCTACACCTTC.

This chain connects TRBV4-2 to TRBJ1-1; the D is unclear. Germline CDR1 and CDR2: LGHNA and YNFKEQ. The V end lost 0 bases, the J end lost 7 bases, and 15 bases lay between the germline ends. This CDR3 comprises 15 residues. CDR3 nucleotides: TGTGCCAGCAGCCAAGAAGGGTTTCGCACGTATGAAGCTTTCTTT. This translates into CASSQEGFRTYEAFF.

The chain combines TRBV29-1 with TRBJ2-7; D perhaps matches TRBD2 (5 bases). Germline-derived CDR1 and CDR2 are SQVTM and ANQGSEA. The CDR3 length is 15 residues. V shed 5 bases and J shed 1 base, with 18 bases lying between them. The CDR3: CSVTWLAGRSYEQYF. The CDR3 DNA follows: TGCAGCGTTACTTGGCTAGCCGGTCGGTCCTACGAGCAGTACTTC.

The chain joins TRBV5-1 to TRBJ2-3; TRBD2 matches 11 bases. The V gene's germline CDR1 is SGHRS and CDR2 YFSETQ. The CDR3 runs to 14 residues. V shed 6 bases, J shed 2 bases, and the junction held 2 bases outside the gene matches. The CDR3 loop is CASMTSGNTDTQYF. The CDR3, as DNA: TGCGCCAGCATGACTAGCGGGAACACAGATACGCAGTATTTT.

A single count supports this clone. The chain recombines TRBV27 with TRBJ2-5, with D hard to call. The CDR3 is made up of 15 amino acids. Trimming removed 3 bases at V and 5 bases at J, with 16 bases between. Germline V CDR1 and CDR2: MNHEY, SMNVEV (reference sequence). CDR3 DNA: TGTGCCAGCAGTTTCCCCGCGGCTTCGGGCGAGACCCAGTACTTC. Its protein is CASSFPAASGETQYF.

This chain joins TRBV13 and TRBJ2-1; 8 bases fit TRBD1. The CDR3 contains 16 residues. The V segment lost 5 bases and the J segment 5 bases; nucleotides outside the gene matches: 11. The germline V gene encodes CDR1 PRHDT and CDR2 FYEKMQ (reference sequence). This chain's CDR3 is CASSRDRGQVDNEQFF. CDR3 sequence (DNA): TGTGCCAGCAGCCGCGACCGGGGACAGGTAGACAATGAGCAGTTCTTC. Supplemented by reference TRBV13 and TRBJ2-1, the full variable domain reads AAGVIQSPRHLIKEKRETATLKCYPIPRHDTVYWYQQGPGQDPQFLISFYEKMQSDKGSIPDRFSAQQFSDYHSELNMSSLELGDSALYFCASSRDRGQVDNEQFFGPGTRLTVL.

This chain links TRBV4-2 with TRBJ1-1, with D uncertain. The V gene lost 0 bases and the J gene lost 0 bases, with 8 bases spanning the gap. The germline V gene encodes CDR1 LGHNA and CDR2 YNFKEQ. This CDR3 has 15 amino acids. CDR3 loop: CASSQDEAMNTEAFF. The DNA of the CDR3 is TGTGCCAGCAGCCAAGATGAGGCGATGAACACTGAAGCTTTCTTT.

This clone appeared once. This chain uses TRBV29-1 with TRBJ2-3; TRBD2 agrees at 9 bases. CDR1 and CDR2 (germline): SQVTM, ANQGSEA. The length of the CDR3 is 15 residues. After removal of 3 bases from V and 4 bases from J, the junction contained 8 bases not matched to a gene. For the CDR3, the DNA is TGCAGCGTTGATGTTAGCGGGAGAGGGGCAGATACGCAGTATTTT. Translation gives CSVDVSGRGADTQYF.

The V gene is TRBV18, the J gene TRBJ2-3; 9 bases line up with TRBD2. Germline V lookup: CDR1 KGHSH, CDR2 LQKENI. V trimming: 4 bases; J trimming: 0 bases; junction bases outside the gene matches: 2. The CDR3 length is 15 residues. The CDR3 DNA follows: TGTGCCAGCTCACAAACTAGCGGGAGCACAGATACGCAGTATTTT. Protein sequence: CASSQTSGSTDTQYF.